The 27 T cell receptor beta chains presented below share a single source sample, sequenced in a study of Ad26.COV2.S vaccination and SARS-CoV-2 variants. The protocol was immunoSEQ multiplex PCR, while the TCRdb copy is restricted to in-frame clones and leaves out a portion. The profile shows 500,000 or so clones, approximately 89% of them singletons. Treatment described: 19 received Ad26.COV2.S at low or high dose, single or two shots; roughly five received placebo; per-sample allocation not given. It was on day 63 after the first vaccine or placebo injection that samples were taken. Sequencing used peripheral blood, obtained in a trial of Ad26.COV2.S vaccine versus placebo. The source is a person aged 18-65 years who received the Ad26.COV2.S COVID-19 vaccine or a placebo.

This clone was detected only once. The chain links TRBV4-3 to TRBJ1-2; TRBD1 matches at 8 bases. Trimming removed 4 bases from V and 3 bases from J; junction bases left unmatched: 1. The CDR3 extends over 13 amino acids. Germline CDR1 LGHNA, CDR2 YSLEER. DNA of the CDR3: TGCGCCAGCAGCCGGGACAGGCACTATGGCTACACCTTC. This sequence encodes CASSRDRHYGYTF.

V and J are TRBV19 and TRBJ1-6; D not certain. The germline CDR1 and CDR2 sequences are LNHDA and SQIVND (reference sequence). CDR3 length: 17 amino acids. Trimming stripped 1 base from V and 4 bases from J, with 14 bases between. CDR3 residues: CASSIVVSSGYNSPLHF. The CDR3 nucleotides read TGTGCCAGTAGTATAGTAGTCAGTTCCGGATATAATTCACCCCTCCACTTT.

This clone occurred once. This chain joins TRBV7-2 and TRBJ2-1; the D gene is possibly TRBD1 (5 bases). The germline CDR1 and CDR2 sequences are SGHTA and FQGNSA. This CDR3 is 17 amino acids long. Trimming removed 4 bases at V and 1 base at J, with 17 bases between. CDR3 in amino acids: CASSSRVYGSSYNEQFF. Written as DNA, the CDR3 is TGTGCCAGCAGCTCCAGGGTTTATGGAAGTTCCTACAATGAGCAGTTCTTC.

This clone was seen only once. The chain has TRBV28 and TRBJ1-2, with a tentative D call TRBD1 (5 bases). The CDR3 contains 15 residues. The germline V gene encodes CDR1 MDHEN and CDR2 SYDVKM. The V gene lost 6 bases and the J gene lost 5 bases, with 19 bases spanning the gap. CDR3 region: CASSPRRGLGYGYTF. CDR3 DNA: TGTGCCAGCAGCCCTCGGCGGGGCCTGGGGTATGGCTACACCTTC.

The genes are TRBV7-2 and TRBJ2-5; TRBD1 agrees at 9 bases. From germline, CDR1 is SGHTA and CDR2 FQGNSA. The CDR3 runs 14 residues. The junction had 7 bases not matched to a gene; V was cut back by 7 bases and J by 4 bases. The CDR3 coding sequence is TGTGCCAGCAACCGACAGGGGGTATCAGAGACCCAGTACTTC. Translation gives CASNRQGVSETQYF.

The CDR3 loop is CASSLGQGTVLYGYTF. The DNA for the CDR3 is TGCGCCAGCAGCTTGGGACAGGGAACGGTTCTCTATGGCTACACCTTC. The chain recombines TRBV5-1 with TRBJ1-2; 7 positions agree with TRBD1. CDR3 size: 16 residues. CDR1 and CDR2 from the germline V gene are SGHRS and YFSETQ. Trimming removed 0 bases from V and 4 bases from J; junction bases left unmatched: 9. Based on the CDR3 plus reference TRBV5-1 and TRBJ1-2, the full variable domain is KAGVTQTPRYLIKTRGQQVTLSCSPISGHRSVSWYQQTPGQGLQFLFEYFSETQRNKGNFPGRFSGRQFSNSRSEMNVSTLELGDSALYLCASSLGQGTVLYGYTFGSGTRLTVV.

The genes are TRBV9 and TRBJ2-3; 8 bases match TRBD1. Per germline, CDR1 SGDLS and CDR2 YYNGEE. CDR3 length: 15 amino acids. Losses at the gene ends were 3 bases for V and 3 bases for J; bases not matched to a gene: 6. The CDR3 DNA reads as TGTGCCAGCAGCGAGAGGACAGGGTGGACAGATACGCAGTATTTT. This gives the protein CASSERTGWTDTQYF.

This chain joins TRBV29-1 and TRBJ2-1; D is perhaps TRBD1 or TRBD2 (5 bases each). The CDR3 runs 14 residues. V lost 8 bases and J 2 bases, leaving 16 bases between the germline ends. Germline assignment: CDR1 SQVTM and CDR2 ANQGSEA. CDR3 in amino acids: CSPEVGTPYNEQFF. The DNA for the CDR3 is TGCAGCCCGGAAGTAGGGACCCCCTACAATGAGCAGTTCTTC.

CDR3 sequence reads: CASSRVAGGREQFF. CDR3 coding DNA: TGTGCCAGCAGCCGGGTAGCGGGAGGGCGGGAGCAGTTCTTC. The J gene is TRBJ2-1, the V gene TRBV6-5; the match to TRBD2 covers 11 bases. This CDR3 comprises 14 residues. Germline-derived CDR1 and CDR2 are MNHEY and SVGAGI. V shed 6 bases and J 10 bases; nucleotides not matched to a gene: 8.

This sequence joins TRBV24-1 and TRBJ2-5; D is perhaps TRBD2 (5 bases). Germline CDR1 is KGHDR and CDR2 is SFDVKD. CDR3 length: 15 residues. V dropped 3 bases and J dropped 5 bases, with 15 bases sitting between them. The CDR3 reads CATSDPPGRSETQYF. The CDR3 DNA follows: TGTGCCACCAGTGATCCCCCGGGAAGATCGGAGACCCAGTACTTC.

V usage is TRBV24-1 and J usage is TRBJ2-1; 9 bases align to TRBD2. V was pared by 1 base and J by 3 bases, with 9 bases of the junction left unmatched. Germline CDR1 KGHDR, CDR2 SFDVKD. This CDR3 contains 18 residues. CDR3 DNA sequence: TGTGCCACCAGTGATTTTGCGGCGGGAGGGCCCCTCTACAATGAGCAGTTCTTC. Translating it yields CATSDFAAGGPLYNEQFF.

The chain uses TRBV29-1 and TRBJ1-4, with 9 positions matching TRBD1. V was pared by 6 bases and J by 10 bases, with 9 bases of the junction left unmatched. The CDR3 has 13 amino acids. Germline V gives CDR1 SQVTM, CDR2 ANQGSEA. The CDR3 is CSVTGTGRGKLFF. The CDR3 DNA sequence: TGCAGCGTCACCGGGACAGGGAGAGGAAAACTGTTTTTT.

The rearrangement uses TRBV6-6 and TRBJ1-5; TRBD1 agrees at 9 bases. Germline V gives CDR1 MNHNY, CDR2 SVGAGI (reference sequence). The CDR3 covers 15 residues. V lost 6 bases and J lost 2; bases outside the gene matches: 5. The CDR3 coding sequence is TGTGCCAGCAGCCAAACAGGGGGCGGCAATCAGCCCCAGCATTTT. Protein: CASSQTGGGNQPQHF.

J is TRBJ1-5 and V is TRBV18; D is possibly TRBD1 (6 bases). CDR1 and CDR2 (germline): KGHSH, LQKENI. V lost 8 bases and J lost 4, with 12 bases in between. The CDR3 sequence is 13 residues long. The CDR3, as DNA: TGTGCCAGCCAGGACAGCAGTAATCAGCCCCAGCATTTT. It specifies CASQDSSNQPQHF.

The J gene is TRBJ2-3, the V gene TRBV4-2; no firm D call. Germline values: CDR1 LGHNA, CDR2 YNFKEQ. This CDR3 has 13 residues. The ends were cut back, 4 bases at V and 1 base at J, with 6 bases in the middle. CDR3 protein: CASSRDRTDTQYF. CDR3 sequence (DNA): TGTGCCAGCAGCCGCGACCGCACAGATACGCAGTATTTT.

V usage is TRBV28 and J usage is TRBJ1-2, with a tentative D call TRBD1 (6 bases). This CDR3 is built from 20 residues. V was shortened by 2 bases and J by 1 base, with 26 bases between the two germline ends. The germline V gene encodes CDR1 MDHEN and CDR2 SYDVKM. The CDR3 DNA reads TGTGCCAGCAGTTTAGGGTTGCATCCACGGACAGCTATACATAACTATGGCTACACCTTC. It is translated as CASSLGLHPRTAIHNYGYTF.

This clone was observed a single time. The chain uses TRBV6-6 and TRBJ2-3, with 7 bases matching TRBD2. This CDR3 is built from 15 residues. Germline V gene lookup returns CDR1 MNHNY and CDR2 SVGAGI (reference sequence). The V segment lost 8 bases and the J segment 1 base; nucleotides outside the gene matches: 9. CDR3 sequence: CASGRAGRGTDTQYF. The CDR3 nucleotides read TGTGCCAGCGGTCGAGCGGGGAGGGGCACAGATACGCAGTATTTT.

The chain employs TRBV9 and TRBJ1-2, with D perhaps matching TRBD1 (6 bases). Between the trimmed V and J ends, which lost 0 bases and 5 bases, there was a span of 17 bases. From germline, CDR1 is SGDLS and CDR2 YYNGEE. The CDR3 length is 16 residues. The CDR3 nucleotides are TGTGCCAGCAGCGTAGTGCCAGGGGCGCGGGGGTATGGCTACACCTTC. This sequence encodes CASSVVPGARGYGYTF.

The chain recombines TRBV4-1 with TRBJ2-3; no reliable D call. The germline CDR1 and CDR2 sequences are MGHRA and YSYEKL. The CDR3 covers 16 residues. Trimming left V 7 bases short and J 0 bases short, with 17 bases between. CDR3: CASTLWVGTSTDTQYF. The DNA of the CDR3 is TGCGCCAGCACCCTATGGGTCGGAACTAGCACAGATACGCAGTATTTT.

The rearrangement links TRBV27 to TRBJ1-2, with D hard to call. The germline V and J ends were trimmed by 5 bases and 3 bases, with 19 bases remaining between them. CDR3 length: 16 amino acids. Germline lookup yields CDR1 MNHEY and CDR2 SMNVEV (reference sequence). CDR3 residues: CASSPTETRRDYGYTF. CDR3 nucleotides: TGTGCCAGCAGTCCCACCGAGACTCGTAGGGACTATGGCTACACCTTC.

This sequence joins TRBV5-1 and TRBJ1-5; the D gene is possibly TRBD1 (5 bases). The CDR3 loop spans 17 amino acids. The germline CDR1 and CDR2 sequences are SGHRS and YFSETQ. The V end was cut by 3 bases, the J end by 2 bases, with 18 bases between. The CDR3 nucleotides are TGCGCCAGCAGCTCGGGACCCTCAGGTATGGGCAATCAGCCCCAGCATTTT. Amino acid sequence: CASSSGPSGMGNQPQHF.

The chain couples TRBV28 to TRBJ1-3; no clear D. This CDR3 comprises 14 residues. The germline V gene encodes CDR1 MDHEN and CDR2 SYDVKM. V was pared by 4 bases and J by 4 bases, with 11 bases between. The CDR3 nucleotides are TGTGCCAGCAGTTCTAGGGTATACGGAAACACCATATATTTT. Amino acid sequence: CASSSRVYGNTIYF.

The chain is built from TRBV15 and TRBJ1-1; maybe TRBD1 (6 bases). V lost 0 bases and J 5 bases, leaving 10 bases between the germline ends. From germline, CDR1 is LNHNV and CDR2 YYDKDF (reference sequence). This CDR3 spans 14 amino acids. The CDR3 DNA reads TGTGCCACCAGCAGAGATGCGGGGGCTACTGAAGCTTTCTTT. It translates to CATSRDAGATEAFF.

The rearrangement uses TRBV7-6 and TRBJ1-1; 7 bases match TRBD1. From germline, CDR1 is SGHVS and CDR2 FNYEAQ. V was pared by 1 base and J by 4 bases, with 15 bases of the junction left unmatched. The CDR3 loop spans 18 amino acids. CDR3 sequence (DNA): TGTGCCAGCAGCTTAGACCTCCGGGACAGCCTTAGGAGCACTGAAGCTTTCTTT. Amino acid sequence: CASSLDLRDSLRSTEAFF.

This chain links TRBV11-3 with TRBJ2-1, with D tentatively TRBD2 (5 bases). V lost 4 bases and J 8 bases, leaving 12 bases between the germline ends. Germline V CDR1 and CDR2: SGHNT, YENEEA. CDR3 length: 13 residues. The CDR3 is CASSSRLNDEQFF. DNA for the CDR3: TGTGCCAGCAGCTCCCGACTAAATGATGAGCAGTTCTTC.

V is TRBV4-3 and J is TRBJ2-5, with TRBD2 matching over 7 bases. After removal of 4 bases from V and 3 bases from J, the junction contained 11 bases not matched to a gene. Per the germline V gene, CDR1 is LGHNA and CDR2 is YSLEER. CDR3 size: 16 residues. The CDR3, as DNA: TGCGCCAGCAGCCCATCGTGGGAGGGCTGGGAAGAGACCCAGTACTTC. This sequence encodes CASSPSWEGWEETQYF.

The J gene is TRBJ2-1, the V gene TRBV11-3; 10 nucleotides line up with TRBD2. CDR1 and CDR2 from the germline V gene are SGHNT and YENEEA. The CDR3 length is 15 residues. The J segment lost 8 bases and the V segment lost 2 bases, leaving 6 bases of the junction unmatched. DNA of the CDR3: TGTGCCAGCAGCTTAAGAGCGGGAGGGGTGGATGAGCAGTTCTTC. It encodes CASSLRAGGVDEQFF.